A single sample gave rise to the 26 T cell receptor beta chains below, sequenced in a study of CD8 T cells in Susac syndrome. cDNA came from roughly 0.47 to 1 ug RNA primed by random hexamers. TCRdb passed the immunoSEQ multiplex PCR reads through MiXCR, listing each CDR3 protein once. The sample consists of 250,000 to 350,000 distinct CDR3 sequences, about 88% of them appearing once. Sequencing was done on a sample of CD8+ T cells from PBMCs. Receptors originate from a human donor with multiple sclerosis.

This sequence joins TRBV30 and TRBJ2-7, with D unresolved. V lost 3 bases and J lost 4, with 10 bases in between. The CDR3 totals 12 residues. CDR1 is GTSNPN, CDR2 SVGIG, per germline (reference sequence). CDR3 region: CAWSPPGYEQYF. For the CDR3, the DNA is TGTGCCTGGAGCCCCCCGGGTTACGAGCAGTACTTC.

This rearrangement joins TRBV10-3 to TRBJ2-7; D might be TRBD2 (6 bases). Per germline, CDR1 ENHRY and CDR2 SYGVKD. Trimming took off 2 bases at V and 0 bases at J, with 11 bases between the two ends. The CDR3 is 15 residues long. As DNA, the CDR3 is TGTGCCATCAGTGAGGATGGCGGGGACTCCTACGAGCAGTACTTC. It codes for CAISEDGGDSYEQYF.

CDR3 DNA sequence: TGTGCCAGCAGTTCCCCCATAGCGGGAGGGCCTAATTCGAATGAGCAGTTCTTC. Residues: CASSSPIAGGPNSNEQFF. This chain joins TRBV27 and TRBJ2-1; 11 nucleotides match TRBD2. The CDR3 has 18 amino acids. The J segment lost 7 bases and the V segment lost 4 bases, leaving 15 bases of the junction unmatched. Germline loops: CDR1 MNHEY, CDR2 SMNVEV (reference sequence).

The V call is TRBV27, the J call TRBJ2-1; the match to TRBD2 covers 7 bases. The CDR3 spans 16 residues. Germline V gene lookup returns CDR1 MNHEY and CDR2 SMNVEV (reference sequence). V lost 4 bases to trimming and J lost 1 base; unmatched junction nucleotides: 7. The CDR3 loop reads CASSSPAGPSYNEQFF. In nucleotides, the CDR3 is TGTGCCAGCAGTTCCCCAGCGGGGCCTTCCTACAATGAGCAGTTCTTC.

The chain recombines TRBV28 with TRBJ2-3, with D maybe TRBD2 (6 bases). The CDR3 sequence is 16 residues long. Trimming removed 8 bases at V and 1 base at J, with 19 bases between. CDR1 is MDHEN, CDR2 SYDVKM, per germline. The CDR3 DNA reads TGTGCCAGCTCATATCCGGCCAGGGAGGGCACAGATACGCAGTATTTT. This sequence encodes CASSYPAREGTDTQYF. Variable domain in full (rest from reference TRBV28 and TRBJ2-3): DVKVTQSSRYLVKRTGEKVFLECVQDMDHENMFWYRQDPGLGLRLIYFSYDVKMKEKGDIPEGYSVSREKKERFSLILESASTNQTSMYLCASSYPAREGTDTQYFGPGTRLTVL.

Only a few counts were recorded for this clonotype. The chain links TRBV30 to TRBJ1-1; D is ambiguous. The V end lost 0 bases, the J end lost 5 bases, and 4 bases lay between the germline ends. The CDR3 is 11 amino acids. Germline-derived CDR1 and CDR2 are GTSNPN and SVGIG (reference sequence). Here the CDR3 reads CAWSVGTEAFF. The CDR3 DNA reads TGTGCCTGGAGTGTTGGTACTGAAGCTTTCTTT.

The V call is TRBV7-6, the J call TRBJ2-7; the D gene could be TRBD1 or TRBD2 (5 bases each). The CDR3 spans 14 residues. The germline CDR1 and CDR2 sequences are SGHVS and FNYEAQ. Trimming took 1 base from V and 3 from J, leaving 10 bases between them. CDR3 nucleotide sequence: TGTGCCAGCAGCTTAGGGGACGAGTTCTACGAGCAGTACTTC. Amino acid sequence: CASSLGDEFYEQYF. Full variable domain (missing parts from reference TRBV7-6 and TRBJ2-7): GAGVSQSPRYKVTKRGQDVALRCDPISGHVSLYWYRQALGQGPEFLTYFNYEAQQDKSGLPNDRFSAERPEGSISTLTIQRTEQRDSAMYRCASSLGDEFYEQYFGPGTRLTVT.

The rearrangement links TRBV6-1 to TRBJ2-7; D remains ambiguous. V shed 6 bases and J shed 4 bases, with 10 bases lying between them. The V gene's germline CDR1 is MNHNS and CDR2 SASEGT. The CDR3 length is 12 residues. For the CDR3, the DNA is TGTGCCAGCAGGGAAAAAGGGTACGAGCAGTACTTC. As protein: CASREKGYEQYF.

The chain has TRBV9 and TRBJ1-2; perhaps TRBD1 as D (6 bases). The CDR3 runs to 17 residues. Germline CDR1 reads SGDLS; CDR2 reads YYNGEE. V dropped 1 base and J dropped 2 bases, with 18 bases sitting between them. The CDR3 spells CASSVSSTGEGNYGYTF. CDR3 DNA: TGTGCCAGCAGCGTATCCTCGACAGGCGAGGGGAACTATGGCTACACCTTC. Drawing the rest from reference TRBV9 and TRBJ1-2, the complete variable domain is DSGVTQTPKHLITATGQRVTLRCSPRSGDLSVYWYQQSLDQGLQFLIQYYNGEERAKGNILERFSAQQFPDLHSELNLSSLELGDSALYFCASSVSSTGEGNYGYTFGSGTRLTVV.

CDR3 sequence (DNA): TGTGCCAGCAGTTTATTCGCGAGTCCCAATCAGCCCCAGCATTTT. Translation: CASSLFASPNQPQHF. The V and J genes are TRBV28 and TRBJ1-5; D ambiguous. V was pared by 1 base and J by 3 bases, with 10 bases between. This CDR3 is built from 15 residues. From germline, CDR1 is MDHEN and CDR2 SYDVKM.

V usage is TRBV5-6 and J usage is TRBJ2-7, with TRBD1 as a possible D gene (6 bases). V was pared by 0 bases and J by 3 bases, with 10 bases between. Germline lookup yields CDR1 SGHDT and CDR2 YYEEEE. This CDR3 contains 14 residues. The CDR3 DNA is TGTGCCAGCAGCTTGGGGGGGCGGATCTACGAGCAGTACTTC. It is translated as CASSLGGRIYEQYF.

The J gene is TRBJ1-6, the V gene TRBV15, with 7 bases fitting TRBD1. The CDR3 has 16 amino acids. Germline-derived CDR1 and CDR2 are LNHNV and YYDKDF (reference sequence). V was pared by 0 bases and J by 9 bases, with 8 bases of the junction left unmatched. DNA of the CDR3: TGTGCCACCAGCAGAGATGACAGGGCGTTAGGTTCACCCCTCCACTTT. Translating gives CATSRDDRALGSPLHF.

This chain connects TRBV28 to TRBJ1-1; D remains ambiguous. The CDR3 covers 13 residues. Germline V lookup: CDR1 MDHEN, CDR2 SYDVKM. Trimming cost V 4 bases and J 1 base, with 7 bases left between them. CDR3 nucleotides: TGTGCCAGCAGTTCGATAGGGAACACTGAAGCTTTCTTT. As protein: CASSSIGNTEAFF.

The chain combines TRBV9 with TRBJ2-1; 13 bases align to TRBD2. The junction had 7 bases not matched to a gene; V was cut back by 2 bases and J by 8 bases. CDR3 size: 16 residues. CDR1 is SGDLS and CDR2 is YYNGEE in the germline V gene. The CDR3 sequence is CASSVGTSGILDEQFF. The CDR3 nucleotides are TGTGCCAGCAGCGTCGGGACTAGCGGGATTCTAGATGAGCAGTTCTTC.

The genes are TRBV27 and TRBJ2-7; 13 nucleotides align to TRBD2. Trimming cost V 10 bases and J 4 bases; bases outside gene matches: 4. CDR3 length: 13 amino acids. The germline V gene has CDR1 MNHEY and CDR2 SMNVEV (reference sequence). The CDR3 region has the DNA TGTGCCACCGGACTAGCGGGAGTATACGAGCAGTACTTC. Its protein product is CATGLAGVYEQYF.

The V and J genes are TRBV7-9 and TRBJ1-5, with D possibly matching TRBD1 (6 bases). CDR3 length equals 16 residues. Germline lookup yields CDR1 SEHNR and CDR2 FQNEAQ (reference sequence). The V end was cut by 5 bases, the J end by 4 bases, with 18 bases between. The CDR3 loop reads CASSPAGAEGNQPQHF. CDR3 bases: TGTGCCAGCAGCCCGGCAGGGGCCGAGGGGAATCAGCCCCAGCATTTT.

V usage is TRBV20-1 and J usage is TRBJ1-1; no reliable D call. Trimming pared 5 bases from V and 7 bases from J, leaving 14 bases between. CDR3 size: 12 residues. In germline, CDR1 is DFQATT, CDR2 SNEGSKA (reference sequence). CDR3 sequence reads: CSAPGPVGEAFF. Written as DNA, the CDR3 is TGCAGTGCTCCTGGGCCGGTGGGTGAAGCTTTCTTT.

The J gene is TRBJ2-7, the V gene TRBV20-1; 7 nucleotides match TRBD2. This CDR3 is built from 15 residues. Losses at the gene ends were 5 bases for V and 1 base for J; bases not matched to a gene: 11. Germline CDR1 reads DFQATT; CDR2 reads SNEGSKA (reference sequence). This CDR3 is CSAGGGVAASYEQYF. CDR3 coding DNA: TGCAGTGCTGGGGGGGGAGTAGCGGCTTCCTACGAGCAGTACTTC.

J is TRBJ2-1 and V is TRBV27; TRBD2 is a possible D gene (5 bases). This CDR3 has 15 residues. Trimming pared 3 bases from V and 6 bases from J, leaving 15 bases between. CDR1 MNHEY and CDR2 SMNVEV come from the germline V gene (reference sequence). CDR3 protein: CASSFIQEVINEQFF. In DNA form, the CDR3 reads TGTGCCAGCAGTTTCATCCAGGAGGTCATCAATGAGCAGTTCTTC.

The chain links TRBV12-3 or TRBV12-4 to TRBJ2-1, with 8 nucleotides matching TRBD2. V shed 3 bases, J shed 6 bases, and the junction held 7 bases outside the gene matches. The CDR3 length is 15 residues. The CDR3 coding sequence is TGTGCCAGCAGTTTCCCAGCGGGAGTGGGCAATGAGCAGTTCTTC. It specifies CASSFPAGVGNEQFF.

This sequence joins TRBV28 and TRBJ2-7; no definite D call. Per the germline V gene, CDR1 is MDHEN and CDR2 is SYDVKM. This CDR3 is built from 13 residues. Trimming left V 4 bases short and J 3 bases short, with 10 bases between. The CDR3 sequence: CASSSDGVYEQYF. The CDR3 DNA reads as TGTGCCAGCAGTTCCGACGGTGTCTACGAGCAGTACTTC.

This chain uses TRBV6-1 with TRBJ1-6; D is ambiguous. Germline lookup yields CDR1 MNHNS and CDR2 SASEGT. The CDR3 covers 11 residues. The V and J ends lost 6 bases and 10 bases respectively, with 7 bases between them. Written as DNA, the CDR3 is TGTGCCAGCAGAAGGATCTCACCCCTCCACTTT. Translating gives CASRRISPLHF.

CDR3 sequence: CASSGNRISGANVLTF. The CDR3 DNA reads TGTGCCAGCAGCGGAAACCGGATCTCTGGGGCCAACGTCCTGACTTTC. The chain carries TRBV9 and TRBJ2-6; D call uncertain. Germline V lookup: CDR1 SGDLS, CDR2 YYNGEE. Trimming took 3 bases from V and 0 from J, leaving 10 bases between them. CDR3 length equals 16 residues.

The V gene is TRBV27, the J gene TRBJ2-7; D call uncertain. The germline V gene has CDR1 MNHEY and CDR2 SMNVEV (reference sequence). The CDR3 totals 13 residues. The V end was cut by 6 bases, the J end by 1 base, with 10 bases between. Here the CDR3 DNA reads TGTGCCAGCAGCCCAGTGGGGTCCTACGAGCAGTACTTC. It yields the protein CASSPVGSYEQYF.

V and J are TRBV7-9 and TRBJ1-1; weak D call: TRBD1 (5 bases). Trimming removed 3 bases from V and 1 base from J, with 15 bases in between. This CDR3 is built from 16 residues. Germline loops: CDR1 SEHNR, CDR2 FQNEAQ (reference sequence). CDR3 in amino acids: CASSFWGRRSNTEAFF. CDR3 DNA sequence: TGTGCCAGCAGCTTTTGGGGCAGAAGATCGAACACTGAAGCTTTCTTT.

The chain couples TRBV20-1 to TRBJ2-7; TRBD2 matches 13 bases. With 6 bases clipped from V and 5 bases from J, the junction kept 7 bases outside the gene matches. The germline V gene has CDR1 DFQATT and CDR2 SNEGSKA (reference sequence). The CDR3 has 14 residues. The CDR3 protein is CSAPGLAGAHEQYF. The CDR3 bases are TGCAGTGCCCCCGGACTAGCGGGAGCCCACGAGCAGTACTTC.